These 18 T cell receptor beta chains share one sample of origin, sequenced in a study of T cell repertoires in cytomegalovirus infection. The antigens for these receptors are not known. TCRdb reprocessed the reads via MiXCR and lists one record per CDR3 protein. The sample carries 380,000 or so distinct CDR3 sequences, roughly 34% recorded once. The sequencing here drew on cultured PBMCs, taken from culture after CMV antigen stimulation. The receptors derive from a human donor in good health (CMV status not recorded). Some clones in this sample may be carry-over from other donors' samples.

This chain joins TRBV19 and TRBJ1-5; D gene ambiguous. Trimming removed 8 bases at V and 5 bases at J, with 16 bases between. CDR3 length equals 14 residues. Germline-derived CDR1 and CDR2 are LNHDA and SQIVND (reference sequence). CDR3 in DNA: TGTGCCAGTCAAGTTAGGTCGGGGTATCAGCCCCAGCATTTT. Amino acid sequence: CASQVRSGYQPQHF.

The chain's CDR3 is CASSMRESLEQYF. The CDR3 coding sequence is TGTGCCAGTAGTATGCGGGAGTCCCTCGAGCAGTACTTC. The chain employs TRBV19 and TRBJ2-7; the match to TRBD2 covers 7 bases. The length of the CDR3 is 13 residues. V lost 3 bases, J lost 6 bases, and 5 bases stayed unmatched. The germline V gene encodes CDR1 LNHDA and CDR2 SQIVND (reference sequence). Together with reference TRBV19 and TRBJ2-7, the CDR3 gives the full variable domain: DGGITQSPKYLFRKEGQNVTLSCEQNLNHDAMYWYRQDPGQGLRLIYYSQIVNDFQKGDIAEGYSVSREKKESFPLTVTSAQKNPTAFYLCASSMRESLEQYFGPGTRLTVT.

This clonotype has a handful of counts. V and J are TRBV10-3 and TRBJ1-2; TRBD1 might be the D (5 bases). Deletions cut 3 bases from V and 8 bases from J, with 19 bases between. Germline V gives CDR1 ENHRY, CDR2 SYGVKD. The CDR3 is made up of 15 amino acids. The CDR3 loop is CAISDHTVRGDGYTF. In DNA form, the CDR3 reads TGTGCCATCAGTGATCACACCGTCCGGGGCGACGGCTACACCTTC.

The chain employs TRBV6-2 or TRBV6-3 and TRBJ2-7; D not resolved. The CDR3 loop spans 12 amino acids. Germline CDR1 MNHEY, CDR2 SVGEGT. Trimming stripped 2 bases from V and 4 bases from J, with 6 bases between. CDR3 region: CASSYRAYEQYF. For the CDR3, the DNA is TGTGCCAGCAGTTACCGGGCATACGAGCAGTACTTC.

This clonotype was recorded a few times. The chain joins TRBV24-1 to TRBJ2-1; 8 positions match TRBD2. The junction had 8 bases not matched to a gene; V was cut back by 3 bases and J by 5 bases. The CDR3 length is 16 residues. The germline CDR1 and CDR2 sequences are KGHDR and SFDVKD. CDR3 sequence (DNA): TGTGCCACCAGTGATCAAAGCGGGAGCGGTAACAATGAGCAGTTCTTC. Protein: CATSDQSGSGNNEQFF.

The chain is built from TRBV4-3 and TRBJ2-3; tentative D call: TRBD2 (5 bases). CDR3 length equals 14 residues. Looked up from germline, CDR1 is LGHNA and CDR2 is YSLEER. The V end lost 1 base, the J end lost 5 bases, and 10 bases lay between the germline ends. The DNA for the CDR3 is TGCGCCAGCAGCCAAGTCACGGGAAGAGATACGCAGTATTTT. This encodes CASSQVTGRDTQYF.

This clonotype was recorded a few times. This chain uses TRBV7-8 with TRBJ2-7, with 10 bases lining up with TRBD1. V lost 5 bases, J lost 6 bases, and 10 bases stayed unmatched. CDR3 size: 15 residues. Germline V gives CDR1 SGHVS, CDR2 FQNEAQ. This CDR3 is CASSIVSGTGAEQYF. CDR3 in DNA: TGTGCCAGCAGCATAGTCTCCGGGACAGGGGCCGAGCAGTACTTC. Based on the CDR3 plus reference TRBV7-8 and TRBJ2-7, the full variable domain is GAGVSQSPRYKVAKRGQDVALRCDPISGHVSLFWYQQALGQGPEFLTYFQNEAQLDKSGLPSDRFFAERPEGSVSTLKIQRTQQEDSAVYLCASSIVSGTGAEQYFGPGTRLTVT.

This chain uses TRBV7-3 with TRBJ2-1; D gene ambiguous. The CDR3 runs 13 residues. CDR1 is SGHTA, CDR2 FQGTGA, per germline. Deletions cut 1 base from V and 5 bases from J, with 6 bases between. CDR3 loop: CASSLSPHNEQFF. Here the CDR3 DNA reads TGTGCCAGCAGCTTAAGCCCTCACAATGAGCAGTTCTTC.

This clonotype was detected only a few times. This chain links TRBV7-8 with TRBJ1-2, with D possibly TRBD1 on 5 matching bases. Germline assignment: CDR1 SGHVS and CDR2 FQNEAQ. Trimming stripped 1 base from V and 7 bases from J, with 10 bases between. The CDR3 runs 13 residues. This chain's CDR3 is CASSLVREGGYTF. CDR3 sequence (DNA): TGTGCCAGCAGCTTAGTCAGGGAAGGTGGCTACACCTTC.

The chain couples TRBV7-2 to TRBJ2-7; TRBD2 might be the D (5 bases). The CDR3 has 15 residues. Trimming took off 3 bases at V and 4 bases at J, with 16 bases between the two ends. Germline values: CDR1 SGHTA, CDR2 FQGNSA. In nucleotides, the CDR3 is TGTGCCAGCAGCTTGACGAGAGGGCAGAATTACGAGCAGTACTTC. Translated, it gives CASSLTRGQNYEQYF.

The rearrangement joins TRBV28 to TRBJ2-3; D is uncertain. V gave up 1 base and J gave up 1 base, with 12 bases separating them. This CDR3 comprises 16 residues. CDR1 and CDR2 from the germline V gene are MDHEN and SYDVKM. The CDR3 bases are TGTGCCAGCAGTTTATCCCTGGGCGCTCGCACAGATACGCAGTATTTT. Translating gives CASSLSLGARTDTQYF.

This chain connects TRBV7-4 to TRBJ2-5; 10 nucleotides match TRBD2. With V trimmed by 7 bases and J by 3 bases, 2 bases remained unmatched. The CDR3 has 13 amino acids. Germline CDR1 reads SGHVT; CDR2 reads SQSDAQ. In nucleotides, the CDR3 is TGTGCCAGCATAGCGGGAGGAGAAGAGACCCAGTACTTC. This sequence encodes CASIAGGEETQYF.

The chain joins TRBV3-1 to TRBJ2-5, with D perhaps matching TRBD2 (6 bases). The V gene's germline CDR1 is LGHDT and CDR2 YNNKEL (reference sequence). V was shortened by 0 bases and J by 0 bases, with 14 bases between the two germline ends. The CDR3 runs 17 residues. The CDR3 region has the DNA TGTGCCAGCAGCCAAGATGGAGGGGTGGAATACCAAGAGACCCAGTACTTC. Translation gives CASSQDGGVEYQETQYF.

This clonotype was seen more than once but under ten times. The rearrangement joins TRBV7-6 to TRBJ2-5; TRBD1 is a possible D gene (6 bases). There are 14 residues in the CDR3. V was cut by 10 bases and J by 1 base, with 16 bases left in between. Per germline, CDR1 SGHVS and CDR2 FNYEAQ. DNA for the CDR3: TGTGCCACTACCGTGGGGACACCCCAAGAGACCCAGTACTTC. Its translation is CATTVGTPQETQYF.

The V and J genes are TRBV4-2 and TRBJ2-5; 7 nucleotides align to TRBD2. The CDR3 spans 15 residues. Germline V gives CDR1 LGHNA, CDR2 YNFKEQ. V shed 0 bases and J 4 bases; nucleotides not matched to a gene: 5. The CDR3 coding sequence is TGTGCCAGCAGCCAAGAGGGGAGGGCCGGAGAGACCCAGTACTTC. Translation gives CASSQEGRAGETQYF.

This chain joins TRBV7-9 and TRBJ2-5; D is unclear. V was pared by 2 bases and J by 2 bases, with 12 bases between. Germline lookup yields CDR1 SEHNR and CDR2 FQNEAQ (reference sequence). The CDR3 totals 15 residues. This CDR3 reads CASSLNGYAQETQYF. In DNA, the CDR3 is TGTGCCAGCAGCTTAAATGGATACGCTCAAGAGACCCAGTACTTC.

The chain couples TRBV6-1 to TRBJ1-2; D perhaps matches TRBD1 (6 bases). The CDR3 runs 17 residues. Germline CDR1 and CDR2: MNHNS and SASEGT. V shed 6 bases and J shed 0 bases, with 20 bases lying between them. The CDR3 region is CASSYHSTRQANYGYTF. In DNA, the CDR3 is TGTGCCAGCAGCTACCACTCTACTCGACAGGCTAACTATGGCTACACCTTC.

The CDR3 sequence: CASTERGRNEQFF. The CDR3 DNA follows: TGTGCCAGCACTGAGAGGGGCCGGAATGAGCAGTTCTTC. J is TRBJ2-1 and V is TRBV6-5; TRBD1 or TRBD2 may be the D gene (5 bases each). The ends were cut back, 7 bases at V and 7 bases at J, with 14 bases in the middle. The CDR3 runs 13 residues. Per germline, CDR1 MNHEY and CDR2 SVGAGI.